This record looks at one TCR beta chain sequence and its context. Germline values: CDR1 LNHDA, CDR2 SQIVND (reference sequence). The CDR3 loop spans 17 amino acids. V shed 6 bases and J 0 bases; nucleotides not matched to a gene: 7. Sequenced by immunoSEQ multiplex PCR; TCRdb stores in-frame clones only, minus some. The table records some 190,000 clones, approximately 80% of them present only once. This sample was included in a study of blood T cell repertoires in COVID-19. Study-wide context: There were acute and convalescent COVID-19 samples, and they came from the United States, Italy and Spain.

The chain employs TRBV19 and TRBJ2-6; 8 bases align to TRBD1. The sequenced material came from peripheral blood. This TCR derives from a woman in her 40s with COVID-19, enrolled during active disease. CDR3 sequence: CASSLTGDFSGANVLTF. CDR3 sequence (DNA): TGTGCCAGTAGCCTGACAGGGGATTTCTCTGGGGCCAACGTCCTGACTTTC.